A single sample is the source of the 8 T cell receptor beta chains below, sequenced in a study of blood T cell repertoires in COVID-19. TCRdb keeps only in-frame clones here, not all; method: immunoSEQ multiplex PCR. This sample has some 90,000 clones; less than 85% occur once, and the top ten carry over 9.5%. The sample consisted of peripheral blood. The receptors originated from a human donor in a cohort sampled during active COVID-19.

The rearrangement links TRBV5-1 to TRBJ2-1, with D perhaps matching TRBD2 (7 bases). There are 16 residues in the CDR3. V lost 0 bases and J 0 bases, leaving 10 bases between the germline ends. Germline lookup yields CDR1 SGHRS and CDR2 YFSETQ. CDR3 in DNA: TGCGCCAGCAGCTTGGGAGGGGGGGCCTCCTACAATGAGCAGTTCTTC. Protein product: CASSLGGGASYNEQFF.

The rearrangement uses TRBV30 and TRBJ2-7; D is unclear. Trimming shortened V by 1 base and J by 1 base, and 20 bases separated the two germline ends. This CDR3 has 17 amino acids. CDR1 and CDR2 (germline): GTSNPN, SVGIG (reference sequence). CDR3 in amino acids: CAWSGHPGPIESYEQYF. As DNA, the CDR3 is TGTGCCTGGAGTGGACACCCAGGCCCAATCGAATCCTACGAGCAGTACTTC.

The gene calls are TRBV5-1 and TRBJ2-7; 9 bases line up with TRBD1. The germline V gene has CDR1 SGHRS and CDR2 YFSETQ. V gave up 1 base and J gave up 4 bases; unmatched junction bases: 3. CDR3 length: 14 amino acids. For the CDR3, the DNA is TGCGCCAGCAGCTTGTACAGGGGGCTATACGAGCAGTACTTC. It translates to CASSLYRGLYEQYF.

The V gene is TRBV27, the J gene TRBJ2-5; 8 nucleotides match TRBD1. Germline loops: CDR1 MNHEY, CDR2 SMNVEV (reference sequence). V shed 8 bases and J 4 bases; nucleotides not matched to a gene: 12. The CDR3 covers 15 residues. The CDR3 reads CASRYFGQGGETQYF. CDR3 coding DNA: TGTGCCAGCCGCTATTTCGGACAGGGTGGAGAGACCCAGTACTTC.

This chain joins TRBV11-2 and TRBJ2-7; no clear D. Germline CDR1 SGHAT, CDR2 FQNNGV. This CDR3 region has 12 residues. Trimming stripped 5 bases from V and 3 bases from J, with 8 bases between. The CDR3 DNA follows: TGTGCCAGCAGCACGGGTCACTACGAGCAGTACTTC. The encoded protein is CASSTGHYEQYF.

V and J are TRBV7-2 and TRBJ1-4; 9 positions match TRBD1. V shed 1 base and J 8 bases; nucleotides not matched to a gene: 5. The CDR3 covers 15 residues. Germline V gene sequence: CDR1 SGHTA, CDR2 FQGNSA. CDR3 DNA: TGTGCCAGCAGCTTAGAAAGACAGGGGGGGGAAAAACTGTTTTTT. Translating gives CASSLERQGGEKLFF.

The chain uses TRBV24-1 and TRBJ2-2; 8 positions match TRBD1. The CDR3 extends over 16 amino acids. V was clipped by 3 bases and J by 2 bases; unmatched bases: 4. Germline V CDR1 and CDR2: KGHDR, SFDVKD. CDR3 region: CATSDTQGGNTGELFF. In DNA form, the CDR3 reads TGTGCCACCAGTGATACACAGGGGGGAAACACCGGGGAGCTGTTTTTT.

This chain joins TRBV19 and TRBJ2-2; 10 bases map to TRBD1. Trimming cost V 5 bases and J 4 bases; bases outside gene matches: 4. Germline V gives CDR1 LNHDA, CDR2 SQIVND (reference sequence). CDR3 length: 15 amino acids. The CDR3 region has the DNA TGTGCCAGTAGTTCGGGACAGGGGTTCACCGGGGAGCTGTTTTTT. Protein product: CASSSGQGFTGELFF.